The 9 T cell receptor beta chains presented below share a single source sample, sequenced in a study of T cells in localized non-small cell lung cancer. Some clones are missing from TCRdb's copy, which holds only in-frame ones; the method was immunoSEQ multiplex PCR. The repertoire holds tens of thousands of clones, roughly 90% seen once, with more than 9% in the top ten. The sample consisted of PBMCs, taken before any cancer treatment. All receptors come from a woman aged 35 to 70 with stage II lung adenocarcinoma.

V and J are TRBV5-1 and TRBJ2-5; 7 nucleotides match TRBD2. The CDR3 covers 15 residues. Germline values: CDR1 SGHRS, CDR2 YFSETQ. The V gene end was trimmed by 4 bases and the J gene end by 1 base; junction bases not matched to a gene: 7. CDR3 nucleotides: TGCGCCAGCAGCCCCCGGCCTAGCGGCCAAGAGACCCAGTACTTC. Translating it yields CASSPRPSGQETQYF.

This chain's CDR3 is CASRSGQWNSPLHF. CDR3 DNA: TGTGCCAGCAGATCGGGACAGTGGAATTCACCCCTCCACTTT. V is TRBV6-5 and J is TRBJ1-6, with TRBD1 matching 7 bases. Germline CDR1 is MNHEY and CDR2 is SVGAGI. The CDR3 covers 14 residues. V shed 6 bases, J shed 7 bases, and the junction held 6 bases outside the gene matches.

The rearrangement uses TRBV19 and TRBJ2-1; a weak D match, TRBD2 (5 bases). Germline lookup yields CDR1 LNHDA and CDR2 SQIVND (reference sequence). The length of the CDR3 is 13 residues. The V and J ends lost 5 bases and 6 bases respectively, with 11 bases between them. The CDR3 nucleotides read TGTGCCAGTAGTCCCCGGGCGGGCAATGAGCAGTTCTTC. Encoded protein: CASSPRAGNEQFF.

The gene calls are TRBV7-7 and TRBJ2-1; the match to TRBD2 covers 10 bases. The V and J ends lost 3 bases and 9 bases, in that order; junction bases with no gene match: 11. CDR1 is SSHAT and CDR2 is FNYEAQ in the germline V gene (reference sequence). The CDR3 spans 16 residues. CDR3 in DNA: TGTGCCAGCAGCTTTTATCCTCTGGCTAGCGGGGGTGAGCAGTTCTTC. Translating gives CASSFYPLASGGEQFF.

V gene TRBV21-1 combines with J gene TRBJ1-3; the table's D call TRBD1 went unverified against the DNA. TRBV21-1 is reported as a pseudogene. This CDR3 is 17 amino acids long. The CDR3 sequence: CASSKGRQGTKVDTIYF. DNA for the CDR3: TGTGCCAGCAGCAAAGGACGACAGGGAACAAAGGTCGACACCATATATTTT.

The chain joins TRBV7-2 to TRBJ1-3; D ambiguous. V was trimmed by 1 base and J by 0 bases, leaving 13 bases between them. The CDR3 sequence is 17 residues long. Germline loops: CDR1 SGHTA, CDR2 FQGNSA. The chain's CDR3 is CASSLDRYGRSGNTIYF. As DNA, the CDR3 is TGTGCCAGCAGCTTAGATCGCTATGGACGCTCTGGAAACACCATATATTTT.

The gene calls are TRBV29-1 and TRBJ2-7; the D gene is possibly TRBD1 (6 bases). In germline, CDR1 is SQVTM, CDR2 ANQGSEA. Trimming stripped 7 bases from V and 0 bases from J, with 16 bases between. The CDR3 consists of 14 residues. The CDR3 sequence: CSARRDTFSYEQYF. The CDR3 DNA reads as TGCAGCGCCCGACGGGACACCTTCTCCTACGAGCAGTACTTC.

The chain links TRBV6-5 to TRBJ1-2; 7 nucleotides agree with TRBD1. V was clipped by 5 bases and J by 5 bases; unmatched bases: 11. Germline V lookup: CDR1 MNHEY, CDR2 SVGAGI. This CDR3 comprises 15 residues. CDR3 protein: CASSPGQPSRYGYTF. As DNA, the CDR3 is TGTGCCAGCAGTCCGGGACAGCCGAGTAGATATGGCTACACCTTC.

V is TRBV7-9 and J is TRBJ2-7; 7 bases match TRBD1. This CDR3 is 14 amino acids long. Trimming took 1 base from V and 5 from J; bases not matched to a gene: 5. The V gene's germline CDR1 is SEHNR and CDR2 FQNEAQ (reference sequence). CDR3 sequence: CASSLGRQGDEQYF. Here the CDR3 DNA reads TGTGCCAGCAGCTTAGGAAGGCAGGGGGACGAGCAGTACTTC.